This TCR beta chain was obtained from a study of early T cells in non-severe SARS-CoV-2 infection. The CDR3 totals 13 residues. V shed 3 bases and J shed 6 bases, with 12 bases lying between them. Germline-derived CDR1 and CDR2 are SEHNR and FQNEAQ (reference sequence). Individual cDNA molecules received unique molecular identifiers. TCRdb independently ran MiXCR on the 5' RACE reads; one entry per CDR3 protein. Of 75,000 or so distinct CDR3 sequences listed, 14% are singletons. This clonotype was picked up many times. The chain couples TRBV7-9 to TRBJ2-7, with a tentative D call TRBD2 (5 bases). Source material: whole blood. The origin of this receptor is an adult who was a healthcare worker with PCR-confirmed SARS-CoV-2 infection or an uninfected control (not recorded which). CDR3 loop: CASSFEGRGEQYF. The CDR3 DNA reads TGTGCCAGCAGCTTTGAGGGAAGAGGCGAGCAGTACTTC.